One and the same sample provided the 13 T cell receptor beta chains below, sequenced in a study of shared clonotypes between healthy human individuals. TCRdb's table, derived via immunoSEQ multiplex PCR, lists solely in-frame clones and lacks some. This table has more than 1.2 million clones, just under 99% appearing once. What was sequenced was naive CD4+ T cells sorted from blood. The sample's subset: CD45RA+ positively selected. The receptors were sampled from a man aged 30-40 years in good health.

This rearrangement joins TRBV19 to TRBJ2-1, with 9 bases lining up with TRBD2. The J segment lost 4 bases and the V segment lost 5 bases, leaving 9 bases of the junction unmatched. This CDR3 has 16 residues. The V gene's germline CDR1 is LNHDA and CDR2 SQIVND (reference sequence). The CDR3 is CASSATSGKLYNEQFF. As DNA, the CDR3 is TGTGCCAGTAGTGCGACTAGCGGAAAGTTATACAATGAGCAGTTCTTC.

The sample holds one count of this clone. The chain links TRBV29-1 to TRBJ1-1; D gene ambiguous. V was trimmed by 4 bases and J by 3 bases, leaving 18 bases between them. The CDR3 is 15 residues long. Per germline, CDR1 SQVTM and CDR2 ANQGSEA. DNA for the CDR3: TGCAGCGTTGGGGGTGAACGAGGGAGGGACACTGAAGCTTTCTTT. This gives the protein CSVGGERGRDTEAFF.

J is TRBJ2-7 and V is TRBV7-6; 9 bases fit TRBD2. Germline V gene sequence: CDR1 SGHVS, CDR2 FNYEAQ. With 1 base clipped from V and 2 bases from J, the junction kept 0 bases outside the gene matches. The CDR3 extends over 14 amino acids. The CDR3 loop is CASSLGGRAYEQYF. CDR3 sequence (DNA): TGTGCCAGCAGCTTAGGCGGGAGGGCCTACGAGCAGTACTTC.

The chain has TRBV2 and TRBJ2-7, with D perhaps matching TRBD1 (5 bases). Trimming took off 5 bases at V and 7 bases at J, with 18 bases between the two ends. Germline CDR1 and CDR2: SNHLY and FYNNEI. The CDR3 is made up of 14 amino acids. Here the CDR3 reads CASSPWQGSLEQYF. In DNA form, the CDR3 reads TGTGCCAGCAGTCCATGGCAGGGATCACTGGAGCAGTACTTC.

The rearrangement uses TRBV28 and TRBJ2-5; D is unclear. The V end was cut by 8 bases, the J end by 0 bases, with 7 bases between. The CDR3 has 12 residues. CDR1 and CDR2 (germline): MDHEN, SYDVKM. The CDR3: CASPRYQETQYF. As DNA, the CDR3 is TGTGCCAGCCCACGGTACCAAGAGACCCAGTACTTC.

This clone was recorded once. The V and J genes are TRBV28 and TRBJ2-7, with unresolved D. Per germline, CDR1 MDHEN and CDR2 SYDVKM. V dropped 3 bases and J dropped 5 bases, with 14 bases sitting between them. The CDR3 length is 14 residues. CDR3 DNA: TGTGCCAGCAGTTTCGGGCAGGCTGCCAACGAGCAGTACTTC. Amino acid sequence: CASSFGQAANEQYF. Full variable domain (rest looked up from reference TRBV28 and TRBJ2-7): DVKVTQSSRYLVKRTGEKVFLECVQDMDHENMFWYRQDPGLGLRLIYFSYDVKMKEKGDIPEGYSVSREKKERFSLILESASTNQTSMYLCASSFGQAANEQYFGPGTRLTVT.

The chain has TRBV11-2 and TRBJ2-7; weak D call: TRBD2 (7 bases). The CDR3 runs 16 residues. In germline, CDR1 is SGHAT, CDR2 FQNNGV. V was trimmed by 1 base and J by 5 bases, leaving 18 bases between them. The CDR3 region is CASSLVGGRSPHEQYF. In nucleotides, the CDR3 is TGTGCCAGCAGCTTAGTCGGGGGGCGCTCCCCCCACGAGCAGTACTTC.

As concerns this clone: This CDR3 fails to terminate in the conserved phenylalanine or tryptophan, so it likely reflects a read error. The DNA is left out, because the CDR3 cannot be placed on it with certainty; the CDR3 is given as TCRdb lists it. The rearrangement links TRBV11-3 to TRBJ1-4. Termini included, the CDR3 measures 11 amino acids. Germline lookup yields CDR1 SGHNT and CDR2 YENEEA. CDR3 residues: CASIPTGAPKL.

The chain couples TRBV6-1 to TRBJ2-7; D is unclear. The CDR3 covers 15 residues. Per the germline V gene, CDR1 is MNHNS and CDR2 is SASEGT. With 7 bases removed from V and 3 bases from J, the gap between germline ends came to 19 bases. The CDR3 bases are TGTGCCAGCAACCGTGGGCCAGTGACAAGCTACGAGCAGTACTTC. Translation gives CASNRGPVTSYEQYF.

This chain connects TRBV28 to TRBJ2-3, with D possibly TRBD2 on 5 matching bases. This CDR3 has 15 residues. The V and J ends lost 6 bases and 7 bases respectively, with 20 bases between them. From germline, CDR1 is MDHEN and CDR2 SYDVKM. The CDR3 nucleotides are TGTGCCAGCAGAACCTTTATCGGGAAGGTGAATACGCAGTATTTT. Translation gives CASRTFIGKVNTQYF. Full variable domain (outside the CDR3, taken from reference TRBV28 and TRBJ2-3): DVKVTQSSRYLVKRTGEKVFLECVQDMDHENMFWYRQDPGLGLRLIYFSYDVKMKEKGDIPEGYSVSREKKERFSLILESASTNQTSMYLCASRTFIGKVNTQYFGPGTRLTVL.

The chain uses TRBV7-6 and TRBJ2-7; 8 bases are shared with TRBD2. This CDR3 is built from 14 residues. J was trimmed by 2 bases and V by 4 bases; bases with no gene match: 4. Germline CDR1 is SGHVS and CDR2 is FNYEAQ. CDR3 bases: TGTGCCAGCAGCTCCTTAGCGGGGACCTACGAGCAGTACTTC. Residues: CASSSLAGTYEQYF.

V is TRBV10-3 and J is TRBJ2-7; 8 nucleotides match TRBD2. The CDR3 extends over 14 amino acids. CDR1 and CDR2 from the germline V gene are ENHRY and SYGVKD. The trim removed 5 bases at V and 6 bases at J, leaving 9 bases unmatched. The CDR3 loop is CAISISGTRREQYF. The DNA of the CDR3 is TGTGCCATCAGTATCTCCGGGACTAGACGCGAGCAGTACTTC.

CDR3 in amino acids: CASSYNGGADTQYF. CDR3 in DNA: TGTGCCAGTAGTTATAATGGGGGAGCGGATACGCAGTATTTT. The rearrangement uses TRBV19 and TRBJ2-3; D could derive from TRBD1 or TRBD2 (5 bases each). Germline lookup yields CDR1 LNHDA and CDR2 SQIVND (reference sequence). Trimming pared 5 bases from V and 6 bases from J, leaving 15 bases between. The CDR3 sequence is 14 residues long.